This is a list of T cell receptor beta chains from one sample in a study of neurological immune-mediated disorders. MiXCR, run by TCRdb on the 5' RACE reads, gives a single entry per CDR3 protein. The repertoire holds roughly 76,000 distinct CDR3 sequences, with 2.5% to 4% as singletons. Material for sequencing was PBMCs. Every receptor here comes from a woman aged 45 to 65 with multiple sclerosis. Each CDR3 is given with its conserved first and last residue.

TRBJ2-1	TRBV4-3	CASSQAQRGGGWNEQFF
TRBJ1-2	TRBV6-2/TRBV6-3	CASSPFGQAVYTF
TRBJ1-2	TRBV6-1	CASSETGGDGYTF
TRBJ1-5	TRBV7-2	CASSRDRVNQPQHF
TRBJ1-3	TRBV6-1	CASTPRGPSGNTIYF
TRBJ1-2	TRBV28	CASGLDYGYTF
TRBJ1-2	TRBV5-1	CASSSGSRYGYTF
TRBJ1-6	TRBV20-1	CSAPFLGKGTLHF
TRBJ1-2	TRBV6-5	CASSGRGSWSYTF
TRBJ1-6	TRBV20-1	CSARDGRGAGSPLHF
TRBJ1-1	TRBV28	CASRQTGQRDTEAFF
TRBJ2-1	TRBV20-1	CSAIQVLEQFF
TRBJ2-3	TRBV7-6	CASSQTSELAGNTDTQYF
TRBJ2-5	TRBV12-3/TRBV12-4	CASRKQGAGRETQYF
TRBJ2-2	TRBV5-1	CASSLAAGNTGELFF
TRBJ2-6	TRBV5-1	CASSLGHLGANVLTF
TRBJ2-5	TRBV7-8	CASSPTGGEETQYF
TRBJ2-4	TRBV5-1	CASSFGGMDIQYF
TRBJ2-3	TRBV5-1	CASSLFQGTDTQYF
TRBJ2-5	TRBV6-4	CASRKRRIQETQYF
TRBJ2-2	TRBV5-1	CASRDRSNTGELFF
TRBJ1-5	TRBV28	CASKSAGTNQPQHF
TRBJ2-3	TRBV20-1	CSARAGGGAADTQYF
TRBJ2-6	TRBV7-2	CASSLSLLGANVLTF
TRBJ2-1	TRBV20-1	CSARGVSRGYNEQFF
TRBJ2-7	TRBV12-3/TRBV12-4	CASSESPSSYEQYF
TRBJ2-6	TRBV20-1	CSAPDRAGANVLTF
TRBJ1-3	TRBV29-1	CSVGGGDSGNTIYF
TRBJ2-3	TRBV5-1	CASSVRDYLTDTQYF
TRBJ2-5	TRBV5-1	CASSRDGNGETQYF
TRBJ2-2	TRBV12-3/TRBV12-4	CASSFGGNTGELFF
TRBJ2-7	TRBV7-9	CASRGGNSYEQYF
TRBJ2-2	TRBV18	CASSQGLAANTGELFF
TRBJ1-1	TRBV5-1	CASSFGQSTEAFF
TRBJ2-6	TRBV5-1	CASSLLVTGKSGANVLTF
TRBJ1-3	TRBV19	CASRVPGGTSGNTIYF
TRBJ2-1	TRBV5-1	CASSLGPTGDEQFF
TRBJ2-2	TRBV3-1	CASSQLSGELFF
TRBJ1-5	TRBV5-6	CASSSIQGNQPQHF
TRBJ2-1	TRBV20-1	CSARGEWGNEQFF